This T cell receptor beta chain stems from a study of blood T cell repertoires in COVID-19. In the study overall: Sites across the United States, Italy and Spain contributed samples from acute and convalescent COVID-19. T cells, B-cell-depleted T cells, or PBMCs provided the cDNA or gDNA that served as material.

The CDR3 sequence is 13 residues long. Germline V gives CDR1 SGHTA, CDR2 FQGNSA. V lost 3 bases to trimming and J lost 8 bases, with 13 bases between them. In the source study's methods: Amplification of reference gene primers provided the estimated nucleated cell counts. Using immunoSEQ multiplex PCR, the repertoire was profiled, and TCRdb retains in-frame clones only, with some absent. That table furnishes V, J and clone size, whereas the DNA furnished D and trimming. The data hold hundreds of thousands of clones, with 81% observed a single time. The sample was peripheral blood. The sequence derives from a woman over 75 with acute or convalescent COVID-19. V is TRBV7-2 and J is TRBJ1-2; the D gene is possibly TRBD1 (6 bases). CDR3 loop: CASSLGAGEGYTF. In DNA, the CDR3 is TGTGCCAGCAGCTTGGGTGCAGGGGAAGGCTACACCTTC.